The T cell receptor beta chain described here comes from a study of cytotoxic CD8 clonotypes in ibrutinib-treated CLL (dated by TCRdb to about 2021). About the full investigation: The cohort included roughly 15 treatment-naive and 11 relapsed/refractory patients; some 18 were IGHV unmutated. Response samples were obtained after a median of roughly 13 months of treatment, with a range of roughly 6 to 40 months. Cryopreserved peripheral blood mononuclear cells were collected at three points: before therapy, at response, and at either sustained remission or disease progression. Responses were partial in 24 patients and complete in 2; after median 68 months follow-up, about 15 stayed in remission and 12 progressed. Longitudinal samples were obtainable from about 30% of the 86 participants in the trial. On average, each sample yielded 255,043 productive templates and around 98,000 productive rearrangements. Every sample from remission and from progressive disease was obtained while the patients were still on ibrutinib. General study outcomes and caveats: An increase in clonality was observed at ibrutinib response, with clonality remaining stable during sustained remission and falling back toward baseline at progression. Public clonotypes were rare and either shrank or stayed stable during treatment, and the rise in clonality at ibrutinib response reflected expansion of private clonotypes. Lymph node repertoires were not examined, and the timing of sampling was not matched between patients in sustained remission and those whose disease progressed. At baseline, clonality was higher than in age-matched healthy donors and showed a strong correlation with circulating CD8+ T-cell counts.

The sample's time point label is to be understood as: approximately eleven months on ibrutinib. For TCR beta library preparation, about 2.2 micrograms of genomic DNA were extracted from the cryopreserved PBMCs. High-throughput TCR beta sequencing was performed on longitudinal blood samples from CLL patients receiving ibrutinib monotherapy. The patients took part in an open-label, single-center phase 2 trial of ibrutinib monotherapy. The goal of deep resolution MiSeq sequencing was a depth between 1 in 1 million and 1 in 200,000 T cells, and coverage averaged 10x per clonotype. The immunoSEQ hsTCRB Kit was used to generate the TCR beta libraries. The authors' pipeline ran thus. The data were analyzed with ImmunoSEQ Analyzer and ImmunoSEQ Data Assistant, and V, D and J gene assignments followed IMGT definitions. Clonality, which ranges from 0 to 1, was calculated by subtracting the normalized Shannon entropy of productive rearrangement frequencies from one. Only overrepresented clonotypes making up at least 0.05% of the repertoire of each patient were included in the public clonotype analysis. Thirteen repertoires from age-matched healthy donors, obtained from immuneACCESS, served as clonality controls. Held by TCRdb, this immuneACCESS table contains in-frame sequences only and omits some clones. Under half of the omission traces to an unresolved V gene where checked; the cause of the rest is unknown. V, J and clone size derive from that table, while D and trimming were established from the DNA sequence. In this sample the table shows 50,000 to 65,000 clones, around three fifths of which occur a single time. Roughly 14% of the sample comes from the top ten.

V has 2 bases trimmed and J has 3 bases trimmed; junction bases matching no gene number 10. The CDR3 runs 18 residues from the cysteine to the phenylalanine. CDR3 DNA is the only sequence kept; it has 54 bases, read in frame from the first base. The germline V gene encodes CDR1 KGHSH and CDR2 LQKENI. As concerns this clone: Its cognate antigen has yet to be identified. Per-base qualities were not stored, and no clone one base away is much larger.

Here the sequenced sample was PBMCs, taken after 12 months of ibrutinib treatment. This chain is built from TRBV18 and TRBJ2-1, with TRBD2 identical over 10 junction bases. The TCR was taken from a human donor with chronic lymphocytic leukemia. The CDR3 protein sequence reads: CASSPYYWTSGNYNEQFF. The nucleotide sequence is given as TGTGCCAGCTCACCATACTATTGGACTAGCGGCAACTACAATGAGCAGTTCTTC.